Included here is one TCR beta chain sequence, with context. These data are taken from a study of blood T cell repertoires in COVID-19. Study information: Samples taken during acute and convalescent COVID-19 were collected in the United States, Italy and Spain. Nucleic acid was either cDNA or gDNA, and it came from T cells, B-cell-depleted T cells, or PBMCs.

The CDR3 has 14 amino acids. V dropped 5 bases and J dropped 4 bases, with 14 bases sitting between them. CDR1 is MNHEY, CDR2 SMNVEV, per germline (reference sequence). In the study's own analysis: Scientists estimated how many nucleated cells there were by amplifying reference gene primers. Method: immunoSEQ multiplex PCR; TCRdb's copy keeps in-frame clones and lacks some. D and trimming come from the DNA, and the V and J calls and clone size come from that table. The table includes 95,000 to 100,000 clones, more than 70% detected once. This clonotype was sampled from a woman aged 25 to 39 with acute or convalescent COVID-19. The source material was peripheral blood. The rearrangement uses TRBV27 and TRBJ1-2, with D maybe TRBD1 (5 bases). The CDR3, as DNA: TGTGCCAGCAGTCTCCAGGGTCAACTCTATGGCTACACCTTC. Protein: CASSLQGQLYGYTF.